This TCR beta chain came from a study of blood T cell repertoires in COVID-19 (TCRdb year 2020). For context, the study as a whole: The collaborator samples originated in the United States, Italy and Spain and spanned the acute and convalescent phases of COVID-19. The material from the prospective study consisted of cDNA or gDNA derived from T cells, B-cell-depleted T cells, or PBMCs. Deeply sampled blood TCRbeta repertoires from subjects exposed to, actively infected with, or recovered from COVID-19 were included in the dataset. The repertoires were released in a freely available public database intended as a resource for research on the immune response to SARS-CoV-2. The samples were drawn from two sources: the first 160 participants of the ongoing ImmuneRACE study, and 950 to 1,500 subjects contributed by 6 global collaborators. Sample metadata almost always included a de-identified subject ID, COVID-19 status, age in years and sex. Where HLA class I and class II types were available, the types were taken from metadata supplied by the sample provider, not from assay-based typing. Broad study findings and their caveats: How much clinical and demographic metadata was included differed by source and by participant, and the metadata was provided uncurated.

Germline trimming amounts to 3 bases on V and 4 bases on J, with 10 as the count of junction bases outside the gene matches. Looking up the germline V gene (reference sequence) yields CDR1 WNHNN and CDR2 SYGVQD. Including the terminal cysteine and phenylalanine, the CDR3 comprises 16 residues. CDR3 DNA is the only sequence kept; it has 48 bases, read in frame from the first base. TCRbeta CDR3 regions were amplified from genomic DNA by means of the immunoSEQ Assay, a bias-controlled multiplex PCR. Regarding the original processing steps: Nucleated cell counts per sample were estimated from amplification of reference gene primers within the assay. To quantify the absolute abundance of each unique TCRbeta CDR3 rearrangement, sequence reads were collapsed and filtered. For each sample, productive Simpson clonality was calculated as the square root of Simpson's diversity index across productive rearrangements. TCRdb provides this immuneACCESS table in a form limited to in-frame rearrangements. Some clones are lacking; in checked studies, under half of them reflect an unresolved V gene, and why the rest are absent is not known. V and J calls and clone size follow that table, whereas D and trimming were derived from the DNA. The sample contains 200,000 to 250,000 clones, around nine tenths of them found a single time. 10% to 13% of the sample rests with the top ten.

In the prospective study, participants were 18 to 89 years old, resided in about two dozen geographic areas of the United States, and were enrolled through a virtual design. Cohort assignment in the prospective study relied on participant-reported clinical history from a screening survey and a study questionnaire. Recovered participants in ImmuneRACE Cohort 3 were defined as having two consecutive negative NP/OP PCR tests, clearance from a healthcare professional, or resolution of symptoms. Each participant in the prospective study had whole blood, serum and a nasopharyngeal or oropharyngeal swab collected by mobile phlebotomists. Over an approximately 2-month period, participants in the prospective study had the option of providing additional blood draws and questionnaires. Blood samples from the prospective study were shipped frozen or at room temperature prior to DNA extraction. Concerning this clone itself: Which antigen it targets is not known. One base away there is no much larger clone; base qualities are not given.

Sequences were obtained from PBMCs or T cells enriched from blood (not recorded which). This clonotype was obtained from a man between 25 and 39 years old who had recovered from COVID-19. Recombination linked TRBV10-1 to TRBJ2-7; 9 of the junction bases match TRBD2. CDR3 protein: CASSDPGTSFRYEQYF. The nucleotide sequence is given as TGCGCCAGCAGTGACCCCGGGACTAGCTTTCGATACGAGCAGTACTTC.